This TCR beta chain appears in the sequencing data of a study of cytomegalovirus exposure and HLA in healthy donors. Trimming pared 2 bases from V and 2 bases from J, leaving 9 bases between. Germline V gene data show CDR1 as SGHVS and CDR2 as FQNEAQ. The CDR3 spans 14 residues. Whole-study results and caveats: When analyzed later, a missense DCLRE1C variant was found to be linked to TCR beta V- and J-gene trimming. A previous analysis found most TCR beta V segments productive roughly 87% or roughly 30% of the time.

This clone has more than one count but fewer than ten. Its specificity is unknown. The PCR was carried out with 60 Vbeta primers and 13 Jbeta primers. Sequenced by immunoSEQ multiplex PCR; TCRdb stores in-frame clones only, minus some. Of about 150,000 clones in the sample, 70% were seen once. The TCR originated in a woman aged 60-75 years in good health and CMV-seropositive. Sequenced sample: PBMCs. This rearrangement joins TRBV7-8 to TRBJ2-5; D is possibly TRBD2 (5 bases). CDR3 sequence: CASSLSGRQETQYF. CDR3 nucleotides: TGTGCCAGCAGCTTAAGCGGCAGACAAGAGACCCAGTACTTC.